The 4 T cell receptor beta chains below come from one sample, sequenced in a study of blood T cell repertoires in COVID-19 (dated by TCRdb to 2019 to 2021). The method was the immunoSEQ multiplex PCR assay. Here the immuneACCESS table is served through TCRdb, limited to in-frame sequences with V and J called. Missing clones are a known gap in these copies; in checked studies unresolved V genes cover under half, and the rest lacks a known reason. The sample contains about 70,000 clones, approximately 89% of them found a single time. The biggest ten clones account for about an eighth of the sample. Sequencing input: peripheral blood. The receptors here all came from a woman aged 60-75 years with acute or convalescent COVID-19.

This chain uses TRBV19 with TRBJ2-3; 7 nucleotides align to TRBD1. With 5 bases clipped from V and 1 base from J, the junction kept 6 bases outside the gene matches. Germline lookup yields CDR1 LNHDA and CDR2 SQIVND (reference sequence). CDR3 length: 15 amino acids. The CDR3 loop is CASSATGIGTDTQYF. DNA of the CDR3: TGTGCCAGTAGTGCGACAGGGATCGGCACAGATACGCAGTATTTT.

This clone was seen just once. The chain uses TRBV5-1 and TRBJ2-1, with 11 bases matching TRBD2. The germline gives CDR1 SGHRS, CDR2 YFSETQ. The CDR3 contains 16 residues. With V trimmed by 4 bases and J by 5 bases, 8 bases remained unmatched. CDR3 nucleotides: TGCGCCAGCAGCACTGTAGTTAGCGGGGGGGACAATGAGCAGTTCTTC. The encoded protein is CASSTVVSGGDNEQFF.

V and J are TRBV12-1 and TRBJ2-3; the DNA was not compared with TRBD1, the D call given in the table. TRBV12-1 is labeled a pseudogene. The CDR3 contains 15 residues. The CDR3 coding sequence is TGTGCCAGCAGCTCTTTGGACAGGGGGCAAGATACGCAGTATTTT. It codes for CASSSLDRGQDTQYF.

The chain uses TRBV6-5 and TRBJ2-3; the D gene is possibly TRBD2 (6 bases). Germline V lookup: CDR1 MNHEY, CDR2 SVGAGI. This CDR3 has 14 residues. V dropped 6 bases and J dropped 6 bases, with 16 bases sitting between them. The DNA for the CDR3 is TGTGCCAGCAGGGACCCAACTCGGGGGGATACGCAGTATTTT. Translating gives CASRDPTRGDTQYF.